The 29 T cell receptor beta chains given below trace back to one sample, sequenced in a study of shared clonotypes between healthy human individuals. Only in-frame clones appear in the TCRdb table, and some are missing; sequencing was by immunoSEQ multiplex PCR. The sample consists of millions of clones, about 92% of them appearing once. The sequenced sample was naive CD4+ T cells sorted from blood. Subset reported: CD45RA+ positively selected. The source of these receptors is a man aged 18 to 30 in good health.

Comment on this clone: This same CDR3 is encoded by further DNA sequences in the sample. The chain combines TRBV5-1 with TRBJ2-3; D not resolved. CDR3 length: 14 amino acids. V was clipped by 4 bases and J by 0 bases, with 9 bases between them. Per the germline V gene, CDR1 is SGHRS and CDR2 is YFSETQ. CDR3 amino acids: CASSPGPSTDTQYF. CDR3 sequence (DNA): TGCGCCAGCAGCCCTGGGCCTAGCACAGATACGCAGTATTTT.

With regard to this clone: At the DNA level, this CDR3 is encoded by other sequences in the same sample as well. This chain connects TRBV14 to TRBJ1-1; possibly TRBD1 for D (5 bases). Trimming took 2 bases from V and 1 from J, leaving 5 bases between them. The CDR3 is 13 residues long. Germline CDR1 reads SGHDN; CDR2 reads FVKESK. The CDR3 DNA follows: TGTGCCAGCAGCCAAACAGGGAACACTGAAGCTTTCTTT. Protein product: CASSQTGNTEAFF.

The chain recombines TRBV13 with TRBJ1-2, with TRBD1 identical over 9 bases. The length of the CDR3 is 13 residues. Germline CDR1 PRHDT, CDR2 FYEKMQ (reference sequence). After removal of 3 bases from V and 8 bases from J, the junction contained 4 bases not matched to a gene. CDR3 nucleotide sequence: TGTGCCAGCAGCTTGGGACAGGGACGCGGCTACACCTTC. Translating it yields CASSLGQGRGYTF. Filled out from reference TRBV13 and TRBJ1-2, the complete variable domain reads AAGVIQSPRHLIKEKRETATLKCYPIPRHDTVYWYQQGPGQDPQFLISFYEKMQSDKGSIPDRFSAQQFSDYHSELNMSSLELGDSALYFCASSLGQGRGYTFGSGTRLTVV.

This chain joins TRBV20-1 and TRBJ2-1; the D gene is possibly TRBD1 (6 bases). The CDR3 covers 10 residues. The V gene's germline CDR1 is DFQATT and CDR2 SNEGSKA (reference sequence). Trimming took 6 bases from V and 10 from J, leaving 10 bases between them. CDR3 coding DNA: TGCAGTGCGGAACAGGGAGAGCAGTTCTTC. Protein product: CSAEQGEQFF.

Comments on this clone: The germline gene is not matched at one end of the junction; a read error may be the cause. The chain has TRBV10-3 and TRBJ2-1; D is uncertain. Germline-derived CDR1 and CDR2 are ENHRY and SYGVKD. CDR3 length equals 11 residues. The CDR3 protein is CAISEWNEQFF. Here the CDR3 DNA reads TGTGCCATCAGCGAGTGGAATGAGCAGTTCTTC.

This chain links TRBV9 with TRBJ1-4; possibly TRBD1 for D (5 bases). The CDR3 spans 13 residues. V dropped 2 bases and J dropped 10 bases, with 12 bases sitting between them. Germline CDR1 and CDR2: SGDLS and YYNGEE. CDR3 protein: CASSVGGSGKLFF. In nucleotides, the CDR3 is TGTGCCAGCAGCGTGGGGGGTTCCGGAAAACTGTTTTTT.

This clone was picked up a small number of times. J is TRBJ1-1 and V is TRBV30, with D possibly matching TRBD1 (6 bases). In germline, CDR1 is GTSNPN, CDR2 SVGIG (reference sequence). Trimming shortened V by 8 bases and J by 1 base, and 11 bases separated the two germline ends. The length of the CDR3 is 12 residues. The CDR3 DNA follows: TGTGCCATGGACAGAAAGAACACTGAAGCTTTCTTT. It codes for CAMDRKNTEAFF.

This chain's CDR3 is CASSVGGLGADSPSSYEQYF. The CDR3 nucleotides are TGTGCCAGTAGTGTAGGAGGCTTAGGGGCCGACAGCCCGAGCTCCTACGAGCAGTACTTC. This chain uses TRBV19 with TRBJ2-7; D could derive from TRBD1 or TRBD2 (5 bases each). The CDR3 contains 20 residues. Germline lookup yields CDR1 LNHDA and CDR2 SQIVND (reference sequence). V dropped 5 bases and J dropped 0 bases, with 29 bases sitting between them.

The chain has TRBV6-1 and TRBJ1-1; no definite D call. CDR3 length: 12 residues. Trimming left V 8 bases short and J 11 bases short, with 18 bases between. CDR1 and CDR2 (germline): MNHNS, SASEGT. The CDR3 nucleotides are TGTGCCAGCTCATTTGGTTCACGTAATGCTTTCTTT. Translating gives CASSFGSRNAFF.

The CDR3 coding sequence is TGTGCCAGCAGTGAAGGGTTTTTACAGGGCCCTAATGAAAAACTGTTTTTT. It specifies CASSEGFLQGPNEKLFF. This chain links TRBV25-1 with TRBJ1-4, with TRBD1 as a possible D gene (6 bases). Germline CDR1 and CDR2: MGHDK and SYGVNS. V dropped 2 bases and J dropped 3 bases, with 16 bases sitting between them. CDR3 length: 17 residues.

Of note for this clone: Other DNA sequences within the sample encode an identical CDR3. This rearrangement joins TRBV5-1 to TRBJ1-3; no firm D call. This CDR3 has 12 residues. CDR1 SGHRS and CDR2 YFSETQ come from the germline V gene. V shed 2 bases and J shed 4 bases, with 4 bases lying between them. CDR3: CASSLQGNTIYF. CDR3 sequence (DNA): TGCGCCAGCAGCTTACAGGGAAACACCATATATTTT.

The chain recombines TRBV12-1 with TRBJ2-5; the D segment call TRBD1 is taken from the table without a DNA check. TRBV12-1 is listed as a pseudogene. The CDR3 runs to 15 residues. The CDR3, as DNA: TGTGCCAGCTCCCCGGGACACAAGATCCAAGAGACCCAGTACTTC. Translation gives CASSPGHKIQETQYF.

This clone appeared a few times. The CDR3 loop is CASGPSGNQPQHF. The CDR3 nucleotides are TGTGCCTCGGGACCTTCAGGCAATCAGCCCCAGCATTTT. The rearrangement uses TRBV28 and TRBJ1-5, with D possibly TRBD1 on 5 matching bases. Germline lookup yields CDR1 MDHEN and CDR2 SYDVKM. The CDR3 consists of 13 residues. The ends were cut back, 11 bases at V and 2 bases at J, with 13 bases in the middle.

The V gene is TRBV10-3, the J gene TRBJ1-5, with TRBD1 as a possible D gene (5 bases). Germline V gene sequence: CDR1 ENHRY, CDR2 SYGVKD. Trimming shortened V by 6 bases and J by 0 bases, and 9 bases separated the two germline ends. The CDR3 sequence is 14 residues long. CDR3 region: CAIRAGSSNQPQHF. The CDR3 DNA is TGTGCCATCAGAGCAGGGAGTAGCAATCAGCCCCAGCATTTT.

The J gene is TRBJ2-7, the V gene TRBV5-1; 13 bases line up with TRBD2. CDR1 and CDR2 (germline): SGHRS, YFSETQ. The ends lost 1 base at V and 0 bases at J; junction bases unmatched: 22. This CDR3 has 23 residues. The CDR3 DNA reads TGCGCCAGCAGCTTGCCCGGGACAGGATATCCACCGGGACTAGCGGGGAGCTCCTACGAGCAGTACTTC. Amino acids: CASSLPGTGYPPGLAGSSYEQYF.

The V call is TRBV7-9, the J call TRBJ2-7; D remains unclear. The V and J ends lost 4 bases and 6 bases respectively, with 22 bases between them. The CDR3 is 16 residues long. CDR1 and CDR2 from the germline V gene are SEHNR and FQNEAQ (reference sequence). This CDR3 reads CASSSDTGSARFEQYF. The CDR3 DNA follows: TGTGCCAGCAGCTCAGATACGGGCTCGGCGAGGTTCGAGCAGTACTTC.

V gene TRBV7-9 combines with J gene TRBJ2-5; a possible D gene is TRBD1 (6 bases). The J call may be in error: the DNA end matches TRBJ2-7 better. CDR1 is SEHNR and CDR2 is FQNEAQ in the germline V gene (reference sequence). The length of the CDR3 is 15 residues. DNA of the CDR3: TGTGCCAGCAGCTTCGGACAGCCCAACTCCTACGAGCAGTACTTC. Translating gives CASSFGQPNSYEQYF.

CDR3 coding DNA: TGTGCCTGGACCCTACAAGGACAGGCCATTAATGAAAAACTGTTTTTT. It yields the protein CAWTLQGQAINEKLFF. This sequence joins TRBV30 and TRBJ1-4; 7 bases agree with TRBD1. Losses at the gene ends were 4 bases for V and 4 bases for J; bases not matched to a gene: 12. CDR3 length: 16 residues. Germline CDR1 GTSNPN, CDR2 SVGIG (reference sequence).

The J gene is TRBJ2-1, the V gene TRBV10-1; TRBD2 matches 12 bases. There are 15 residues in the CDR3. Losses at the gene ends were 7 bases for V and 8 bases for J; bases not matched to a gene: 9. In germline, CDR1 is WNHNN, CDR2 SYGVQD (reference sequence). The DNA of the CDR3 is TGCGCCAGCACCGAACTAGCGGGAGGTGACGATGAGCAGTTCTTC. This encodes CASTELAGGDDEQFF.

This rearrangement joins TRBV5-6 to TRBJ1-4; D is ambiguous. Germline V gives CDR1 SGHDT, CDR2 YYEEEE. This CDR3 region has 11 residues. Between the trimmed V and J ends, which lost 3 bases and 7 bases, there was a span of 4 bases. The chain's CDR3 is CASSSGEKLFF. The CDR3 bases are TGTGCCAGCAGCTCCGGTGAAAAACTGTTTTTT.

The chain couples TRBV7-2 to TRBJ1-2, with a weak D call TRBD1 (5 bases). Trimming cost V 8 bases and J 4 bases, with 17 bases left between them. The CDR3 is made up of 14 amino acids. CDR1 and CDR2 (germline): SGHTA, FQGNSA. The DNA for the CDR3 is TGTGCCAGCGCGTCGAGTGGGGGGAGCTATGGCTACACCTTC. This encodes CASASSGGSYGYTF.

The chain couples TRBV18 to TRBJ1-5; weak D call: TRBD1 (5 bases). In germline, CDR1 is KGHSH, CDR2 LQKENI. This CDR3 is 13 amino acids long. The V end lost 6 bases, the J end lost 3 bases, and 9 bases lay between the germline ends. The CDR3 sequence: CASSTADNQPQHF. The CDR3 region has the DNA TGTGCCAGCTCGACAGCCGACAATCAGCCCCAGCATTTT.

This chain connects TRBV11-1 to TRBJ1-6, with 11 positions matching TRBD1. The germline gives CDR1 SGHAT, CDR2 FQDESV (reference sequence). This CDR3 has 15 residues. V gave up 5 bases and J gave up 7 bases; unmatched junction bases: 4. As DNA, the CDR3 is TGTGCCAGCAGCCGGACAGGGGGCGGGAATTCACCCCTCCACTTT. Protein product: CASSRTGGGNSPLHF.

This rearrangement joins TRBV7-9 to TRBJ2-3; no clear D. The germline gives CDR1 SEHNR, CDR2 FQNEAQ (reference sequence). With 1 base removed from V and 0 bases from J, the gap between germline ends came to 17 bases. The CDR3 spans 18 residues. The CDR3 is CASSLGLLAFSSTDTQYF. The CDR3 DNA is TGTGCCAGCAGCTTAGGTCTCCTTGCATTTTCTAGCACAGATACGCAGTATTTT.

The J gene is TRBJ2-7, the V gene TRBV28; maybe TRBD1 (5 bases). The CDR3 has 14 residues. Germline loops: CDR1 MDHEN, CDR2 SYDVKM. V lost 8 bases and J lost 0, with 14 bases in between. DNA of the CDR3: TGTGCCAGCCAGGCAGGGCCAAACTCCTACGAGCAGTACTTC. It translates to CASQAGPNSYEQYF.

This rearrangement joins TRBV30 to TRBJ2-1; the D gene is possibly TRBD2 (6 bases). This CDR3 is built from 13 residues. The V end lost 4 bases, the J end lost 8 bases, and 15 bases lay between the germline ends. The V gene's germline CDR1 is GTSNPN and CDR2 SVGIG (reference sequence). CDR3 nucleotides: TGTGCCTGGATCGCGGACGGGAGTTATGAGCAGTTCTTC. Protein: CAWIADGSYEQFF.

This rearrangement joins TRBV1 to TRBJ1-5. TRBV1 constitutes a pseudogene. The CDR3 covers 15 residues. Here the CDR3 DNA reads TGCACCAGCAGCCAAGTGCCGGATAGCAATCAGCCCCAGCATTTT. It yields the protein CTSSQVPDSNQPQHF.

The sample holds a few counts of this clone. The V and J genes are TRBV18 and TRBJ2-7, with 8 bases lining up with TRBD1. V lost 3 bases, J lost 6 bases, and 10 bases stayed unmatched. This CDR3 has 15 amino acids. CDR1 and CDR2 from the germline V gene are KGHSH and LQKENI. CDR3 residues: CASSPLRTGRSEQYF. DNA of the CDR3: TGTGCCAGCTCACCTCTGCGGACAGGGCGGAGCGAGCAGTACTTC.

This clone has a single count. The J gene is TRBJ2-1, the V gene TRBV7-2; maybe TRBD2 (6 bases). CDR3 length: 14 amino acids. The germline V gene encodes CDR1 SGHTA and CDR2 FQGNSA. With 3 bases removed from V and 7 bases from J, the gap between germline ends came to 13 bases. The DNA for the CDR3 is TGTGCCAGCAGCTTGGGAGTAGCGGAGAATGAGCAGTTCTTC. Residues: CASSLGVAENEQFF.